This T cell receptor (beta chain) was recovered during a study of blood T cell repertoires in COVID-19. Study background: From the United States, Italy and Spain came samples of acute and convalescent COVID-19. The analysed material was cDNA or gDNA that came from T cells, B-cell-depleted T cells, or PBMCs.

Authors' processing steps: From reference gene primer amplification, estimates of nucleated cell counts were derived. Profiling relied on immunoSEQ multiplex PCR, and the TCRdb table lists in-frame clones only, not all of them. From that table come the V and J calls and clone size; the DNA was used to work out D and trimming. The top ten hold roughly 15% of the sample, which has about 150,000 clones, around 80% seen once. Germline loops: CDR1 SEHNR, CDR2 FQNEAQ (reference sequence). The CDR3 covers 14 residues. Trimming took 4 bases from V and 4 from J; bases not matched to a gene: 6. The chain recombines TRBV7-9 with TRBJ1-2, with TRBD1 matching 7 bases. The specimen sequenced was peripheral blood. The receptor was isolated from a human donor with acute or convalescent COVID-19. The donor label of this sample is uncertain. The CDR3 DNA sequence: TGTGCCAGCAGCTCCGAGACAGGGACCTATGGCTACACCTTC. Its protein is CASSSETGTYGYTF.